Listed below are T cell receptor beta chains from one sample, sequenced in a study of CD8 T cells in Susac syndrome. TCRdb re-called the immunoSEQ multiplex PCR reads with MiXCR, one entry per CDR3 protein. The sample has about 300,000 distinct CDR3 sequences, roughly 85% seen once. Sequencing was carried out using CD8+ T cells from PBMCs. The source of these receptors is a human donor with multiple sclerosis. The CDR3 runs from the conserved cysteine through the conserved F or W. The D gene is left open where the match is weak. Where a row states a size, it is once, few, many or the class of an expanded clone; other rows omit it.

v_call	d_call	j_call	cdr3_length	clone_size	cdr3_nt	cdr3_aa
TRBV27	.	TRBJ2-5	15	.	TGTGCCAGCAGTTTCGGGGCGGGACCCCAAGAGACCCAGTACTTC	CASSFGAGPQETQYF
TRBV29-1	TRBD2	TRBJ2-1	12	.	TGCAGCGTTGAGGGGACTAGTTCTGAGCAGTTCTTC	CSVEGTSSEQFF
TRBV19	.	TRBJ2-5	14	.	TGTGCCAGTAGTATGGTTGCGTACCAAGAGACCCAGTACTTC	CASSMVAYQETQYF
TRBV6-1	TRBD2	TRBJ2-2	15	few	TGTGCCAGCAGAGGACTAGCGGGTAACACCGGGGAGCTGTTTTTT	CASRGLAGNTGELFF
TRBV19	.	TRBJ2-7	12	.	TGTGCGGTGCAGGGGCGAAACTACGAGCAGTACTTC	CAVQGRNYEQYF
TRBV15	.	TRBJ2-1	13	.	TGTGCCACCAGCAGAGATATCCGCACCGGGCAGTTCTTC	CATSRDIRTGQFF
TRBV27	.	TRBJ2-3	15	.	TGTGCCAGCAGTAGACATACCTCGGGCACAGATACGCAGTATTTT	CASSRHTSGTDTQYF
TRBV14	.	TRBJ2-2	16	few	TGTGCCAGCAGCCCATCGGACTGGTCGAGCACCGGGGAGCTGTTTTTT	CASSPSDWSSTGELFF
TRBV29-1	.	TRBJ2-7	15	few	TGCAGCGTTGAGGGTGGGGACATTAACTCCTACGAGCAGTACTTC	CSVEGGDINSYEQYF
TRBV6-5	TRBD2	TRBJ2-1	14	.	TGTGCCAGCAGTTACTCGAGCGGGAGGGGGGAGCAGTTCTTC	CASSYSSGRGEQFF
TRBV27	.	TRBJ1-5	15	.	TGTGCCAGCAGTTCAATACTCACAAGTAATCAGCCCCAGCATTTT	CASSSILTSNQPQHF
TRBV20-1	TRBD2	TRBJ2-3	14	once	TGCAGTGCTAGGCTAGCGGGAGAGGCAGATACGCAGTATTTT	CSARLAGEADTQYF
TRBV30	TRBD1	TRBJ2-7	15	.	TGTGCCTGGAGTGGGACAGGGGGCGCGGGGTACGAGCAGTACTTC	CAWSGTGGAGYEQYF
TRBV14	.	TRBJ1-1	12	.	TGTGTGAGCCAGGTGGCTCACACTGAAGCTTTCTTT	CVSQVAHTEAFF
TRBV5-1	TRBD1	TRBJ2-7	15	.	TGCGCCAGCAGCCCCGGACAGGGAGATTCATACGAGCAGTACTTC	CASSPGQGDSYEQYF
TRBV4-3	TRBD1	TRBJ1-2	15	.	TGCGCCAGCAGCCAGGACAGGGCAAGGGGCTATGGCTACACCTTC	CASSQDRARGYGYTF
TRBV6-5	TRBD1	TRBJ2-5	14	.	TGTGCCAGCAGATGGGGACAGTCCCAAGAGACCCAGTACTTC	CASRWGQSQETQYF
TRBV7-9	.	TRBJ1-1	16	.	TGTGCCAGCAGCTTATCTAGTCCGGGTTTGGGCACTGAAGCTTTCTTT	CASSLSSPGLGTEAFF
TRBV10-3	.	TRBJ1-1	13	.	TGTGCCATCAGTGATCAGTTGAACACTGAAGCTTTCTTT	CAISDQLNTEAFF
TRBV11-2	TRBD2	TRBJ2-3	18	.	TGTGCCAGCAGTTACCCCCCGCGGGTAGCGGGAGAGACAGATACGCAGTATTTT	CASSYPPRVAGETDTQYF
TRBV7-2	TRBD2	TRBJ2-5	16	.	TGTGCCAGCAGCTTAAGCGAGCGGGGCCTCCAAGAGACCCAGTACTTC	CASSLSERGLQETQYF
TRBV6-6	.	TRBJ1-5	14	once	TGTGCCAGCAGTCTCGGGTGGAGCAATCAGCCCCAGCATTTT	CASSLGWSNQPQHF
TRBV27	TRBD2	TRBJ2-7	15	.	TGTGCCAGCAGCGCCGGGACTAGCGGCCTCTACGAGCAGTACTTC	CASSAGTSGLYEQYF
TRBV20-1	.	TRBJ2-7	17	.	TGCAGTGCTCCTGGACGGTTTTTAGGGACCTCGGCCTTCGAGCAGTACTTC	CSAPGRFLGTSAFEQYF
TRBV19	TRBD1	TRBJ2-1	13	.	TGTGCCAGTAGCGACATACAGGGGAATGAGCAGTTCTTC	CASSDIQGNEQFF
TRBV9	.	TRBJ2-5	13	.	TGTGCCAGCAGCGTAGAAGAACAAGAGACCCAGTACTTC	CASSVEEQETQYF
TRBV4-3	.	TRBJ1-1	14	once	TGCGCCAGCAGCCCCCGGGACTGGTCGACTGAAGCTTTCTTT	CASSPRDWSTEAFF
TRBV5-6	.	TRBJ1-4	15	.	TGTGCCAGCAGCTTGGAGATGTTTCCCTATGAAAAACTGTTTTTT	CASSLEMFPYEKLFF
TRBV15	.	TRBJ2-7	14	.	TGTGCCACCAGCAGAGAAGGGACCGTGGGAGAGCAGTACTTC	CATSREGTVGEQYF
TRBV15	.	TRBJ2-7	14	.	TGTGCCACCAGCAGAGAGGGGGGCTCCTACGAGCAGTACTTC	CATSREGGSYEQYF